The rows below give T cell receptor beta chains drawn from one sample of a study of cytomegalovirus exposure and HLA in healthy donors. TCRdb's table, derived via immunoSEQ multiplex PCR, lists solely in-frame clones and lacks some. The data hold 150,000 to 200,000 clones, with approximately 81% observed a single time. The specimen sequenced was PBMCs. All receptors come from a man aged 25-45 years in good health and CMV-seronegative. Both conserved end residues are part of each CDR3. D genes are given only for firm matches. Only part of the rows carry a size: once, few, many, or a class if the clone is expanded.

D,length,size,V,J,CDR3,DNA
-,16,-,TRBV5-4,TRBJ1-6,CASSLFASSYNSPLHF,TGTGCCAGCAGCTTGTTCGCCAGCTCCTATAATTCACCCCTCCACTTT
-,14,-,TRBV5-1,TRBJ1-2,CASSLAGSNYGYTF,TGCGCCAGCAGCTTAGCAGGGTCTAACTATGGCTACACCTTC
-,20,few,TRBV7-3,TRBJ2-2,CASSLTPGVPGGGDTGELFF,TGTGCCAGCAGCTTGACTCCAGGGGTCCCCGGAGGTGGGGACACCGGGGAGCTGTTTTTT
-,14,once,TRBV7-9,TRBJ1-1,CASSLILSNTEAFF,TGTGCCAGCAGCTTAATTTTATCCAACACTGAAGCTTTCTTT
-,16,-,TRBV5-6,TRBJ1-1,CASSSRVRAASTEAFF,TGTGCCAGCAGCTCAAGAGTTAGAGCTGCGAGCACTGAAGCTTTCTTT
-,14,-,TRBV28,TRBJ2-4,CASSLRGGKNIQYF,TGTGCCAGCAGTTTAAGGGGTGGCAAAAACATTCAGTACTTC
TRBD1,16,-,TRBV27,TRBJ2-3,CASSLSGTGGTDTQYF,TGTGCCAGCAGTTTAAGCGGGACAGGGGGCACAGATACGCAGTATTTT
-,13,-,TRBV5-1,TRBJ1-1,CASNLGGNTEAFF,TGCGCCAGCAACCTGGGGGGGAACACTGAAGCTTTCTTT
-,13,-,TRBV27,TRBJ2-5,CASRGVTGETQYF,TGTGCCAGCAGGGGTGTGACCGGGGAGACCCAGTACTTC
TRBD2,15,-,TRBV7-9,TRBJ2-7,CASSSPSGALYEQYF,TGTGCCAGCAGCTCGCCTAGCGGAGCCTTGTACGAGCAGTACTTC
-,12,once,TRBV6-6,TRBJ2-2,CASIRNTGELFF,TGTGCCAGCATTAGGAACACCGGGGAGCTGTTTTTT
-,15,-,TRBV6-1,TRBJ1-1,CASSTRDWGDTEAFF,TGTGCCAGCAGTACCCGAGATTGGGGCGACACTGAAGCTTTCTTT
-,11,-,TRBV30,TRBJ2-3,CAWQSTDTQYF,TGTGCCTGGCAAAGCACAGATACGCAGTATTTT
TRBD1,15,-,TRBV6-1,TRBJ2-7,CASSPGQGSLYEQYF,TGTGCCAGCAGTCCCGGACAGGGGAGCCTTTACGAGCAGTACTTC